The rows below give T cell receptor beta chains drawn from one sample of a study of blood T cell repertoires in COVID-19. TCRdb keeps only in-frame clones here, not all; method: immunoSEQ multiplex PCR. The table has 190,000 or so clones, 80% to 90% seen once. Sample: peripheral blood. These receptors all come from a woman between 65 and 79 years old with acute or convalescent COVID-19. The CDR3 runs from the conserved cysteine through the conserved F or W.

CDR3: CASTVLLNTEAFF
J: TRBJ1-1
V: TRBV2

CDR3: CASRSRTGELFF
J: TRBJ2-2
V: TRBV2

CDR3: CASSSGGNEQFF
J: TRBJ2-1
V: TRBV5-1

CDR3: CASSPRQGWSNEQFF
J: TRBJ2-1
V: TRBV3-1/TRBV3-2

CDR3: CASSTWTSGGETQYF
J: TRBJ2-5
V: TRBV5-6

CDR3: CASSPQIRGEKLFF
J: TRBJ1-4
V: TRBV18

CDR3: CASSPRTSGSYEQYF
J: TRBJ2-7
V: TRBV7-9

CDR3: CASTLRDLLTDTQYF
J: TRBJ2-3
V: TRBV2

CDR3: CASSSVDRNQPQHF
J: TRBJ1-5
V: TRBV28

CDR3: CASSSTGLYGYTF
J: TRBJ1-2
V: TRBV6-5